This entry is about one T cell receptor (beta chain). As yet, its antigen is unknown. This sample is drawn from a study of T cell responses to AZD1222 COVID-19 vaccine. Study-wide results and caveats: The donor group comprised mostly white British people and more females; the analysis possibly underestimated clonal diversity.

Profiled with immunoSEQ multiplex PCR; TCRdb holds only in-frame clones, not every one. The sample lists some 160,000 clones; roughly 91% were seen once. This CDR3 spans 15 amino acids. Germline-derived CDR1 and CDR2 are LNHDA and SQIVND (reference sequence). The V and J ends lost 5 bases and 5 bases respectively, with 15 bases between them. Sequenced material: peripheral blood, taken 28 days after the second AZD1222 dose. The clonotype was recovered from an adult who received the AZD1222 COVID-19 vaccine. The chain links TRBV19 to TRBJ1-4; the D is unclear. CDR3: CASSPGLKHNEKLFF. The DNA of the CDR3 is TGTGCCAGTAGTCCCGGGCTTAAACACAATGAAAAACTGTTTTTT.